One sample yielded the 15 T cell receptor beta chains listed below, sequenced in a study of blood T cell repertoires in COVID-19 (dated by TCRdb to 2018 to 2021). The library relied on the immunoSEQ multiplex PCR assay. TCRdb retrieved this table from immuneACCESS and kept in-frame rearrangements only. Not all clones are present; in checked studies, unresolved V genes account for under half, and no reason is known for the remainder. Across this sample there are fewer than 250,000 clones, with 80% to 90% seen only once. The top ten clones comprise about 10% of the sample. Sequences were obtained from peripheral blood. The receptors originated from a woman of 80 years or more with COVID-19, enrolled during active disease.

The gene calls are TRBV7-8 and TRBJ2-5, with 8 bases that match TRBD2. This CDR3 is built from 15 residues. Trimming removed 3 bases from V and 5 bases from J; junction bases left unmatched: 8. Germline CDR1 SGHVS, CDR2 FQNEAQ. The CDR3 DNA reads TGTGCCAGCAGCTTGGGAGGGCGGGGGGACGAGACCCAGTACTTC. It is translated as CASSLGGRGDETQYF.

J is TRBJ1-2 and V is TRBV7-9; TRBD1 is a possible D gene (5 bases). Trimming removed 5 bases from V and 3 bases from J, with 16 bases in between. The germline V gene encodes CDR1 SEHNR and CDR2 FQNEAQ (reference sequence). The CDR3 sequence is 15 residues long. CDR3 protein: CASSRLGGHDYGYTF. For the CDR3, the DNA is TGTGCCAGCAGCCGCTTGGGTGGACACGACTATGGCTACACCTTC.

With regard to this clone: The identical CDR3 is also encoded by other nucleotide sequences in the sample. J is TRBJ1-2 and V is TRBV5-1, with D unresolved. CDR1 and CDR2 (germline): SGHRS, YFSETQ. V was trimmed by 0 bases and J by 1 base, leaving 4 bases between them. This CDR3 has 13 amino acids. The CDR3 reads CASSLDSNYGYTF. DNA of the CDR3: TGCGCCAGCAGCTTGGACAGTAACTATGGCTACACCTTC.

J is TRBJ2-7 and V is TRBV6-5, with 8 positions matching TRBD2. V lost 5 bases to trimming and J lost 5 bases; unmatched junction nucleotides: 11. Per germline, CDR1 MNHEY and CDR2 SVGAGI. There are 15 residues in the CDR3. Here the CDR3 reads CASSPQSGGANEQYF. The CDR3 DNA sequence: TGTGCCAGCAGTCCCCAATCGGGGGGGGCAAACGAGCAGTACTTC.

Concerning this clone itself: Other DNA sequences in this specimen translate into the identical CDR3. The rearrangement joins TRBV28 to TRBJ1-2; possibly TRBD1 for D (6 bases). Germline CDR1 and CDR2: MDHEN and SYDVKM. The CDR3 runs to 14 residues. Trimming cost V 6 bases and J 3 bases, with 14 bases left between them. CDR3 loop: CASSSTGRDYGYTF. The CDR3, as DNA: TGTGCCAGCAGCTCAACAGGGAGGGACTATGGCTACACCTTC.

This clone has a handful of counts. The chain recombines TRBV12-5 with TRBJ2-3; TRBD1 agrees at 10 bases. The J segment lost 14 bases and the V segment lost 6 bases, leaving 5 bases of the junction unmatched. CDR1 is LGHNT and CDR2 is FRNRAP in the germline V gene. The CDR3 totals 11 residues. The CDR3 coding sequence is TGTGCTAGTGGGAGGGGACAGGGGACGTATTTT. This sequence encodes CASGRGQGTYF.

The CDR3 DNA reads TGTGCCAGTAGTATATCGGGACAGGGAGCCTCATATGGCTACACCTTC. This translates into CASSISGQGASYGYTF. The chain is built from TRBV19 and TRBJ1-2; 9 positions match TRBD1. The trim removed 2 bases at V and 5 bases at J, leaving 9 bases unmatched. The CDR3 sequence is 16 residues long. Germline assignment: CDR1 LNHDA and CDR2 SQIVND (reference sequence).

In the case of this clone: Other DNA sequences of this sample code for an identical CDR3. The gene calls are TRBV19 and TRBJ1-5, with D possibly being TRBD1 (6 bases). V gave up 1 base and J gave up 4 bases, with 8 bases separating them. The CDR3 consists of 14 residues. CDR1 LNHDA and CDR2 SQIVND come from the germline V gene (reference sequence). The CDR3 DNA sequence: TGTGCCAGTAGTATAGGGACAGTTAATCAGCCCCAGCATTTT. This encodes CASSIGTVNQPQHF.

This chain's CDR3 is CASSWGGNYGYTF. Written as DNA, the CDR3 is TGTGCCAGCAGTTGGGGAGGAAACTATGGCTACACCTTC. The chain is built from TRBV6-2 or TRBV6-3 and TRBJ1-2; D unresolved. In germline, CDR1 is MNHEY, CDR2 SVGEGT. There are 13 residues in the CDR3. V was trimmed by 4 bases and J by 2 bases, leaving 8 bases between them.

V is TRBV2 and J is TRBJ2-1; 8 bases line up with TRBD2. V dropped 6 bases and J dropped 7; count of bases not matched to a gene: 2. Germline assignment: CDR1 SNHLY and CDR2 FYNNEI. The CDR3 loop spans 12 amino acids. CDR3 coding DNA: TGTGCCAGCAGCGGGGGGGCTAATGAGCAGTTCTTC. Amino acids: CASSGGANEQFF.

This chain links TRBV24-1 with TRBJ1-6, with 9 bases identical to TRBD1. V lost 4 bases, J lost 5 bases, and 2 bases stayed unmatched. This CDR3 spans 15 amino acids. The germline V gene has CDR1 KGHDR and CDR2 SFDVKD. CDR3 protein: CATSEGDRDNSPLHF. The DNA of the CDR3 is TGTGCCACCAGTGAGGGGGACAGGGATAATTCACCCCTCCACTTT.

V is TRBV5-1 and J is TRBJ2-2, with TRBD1 matching over 9 bases. The CDR3 is made up of 16 amino acids. CDR1 and CDR2 (germline): SGHRS, YFSETQ. V dropped 4 bases and J dropped 4; count of bases not matched to a gene: 8. DNA for the CDR3: TGCGCCAGCAGCCCACAGGGGGCCATGGGCACCGGGGAGCTGTTTTTT. Protein: CASSPQGAMGTGELFF.

V gene TRBV2 combines with J gene TRBJ2-3, with TRBD2 matching 10 bases. Looked up from germline, CDR1 is SNHLY and CDR2 is FYNNEI. V shed 0 bases and J 5 bases; nucleotides not matched to a gene: 11. The CDR3 extends over 18 amino acids. The CDR3 region is CASSEAWFSGGAVDTQYF. The CDR3 bases are TGTGCCAGCAGTGAAGCCTGGTTCAGCGGGGGGGCCGTAGATACGCAGTATTTT.

This clone was observed once. The chain uses TRBV2 and TRBJ2-3, with D uncertain. Germline loops: CDR1 SNHLY, CDR2 FYNNEI. V was clipped by 5 bases and J by 2 bases, with 2 bases between them. The CDR3 has 11 amino acids. CDR3 nucleotide sequence: TGTGCCAGCAGTTACACAGATACGCAGTATTTT. This gives the protein CASSYTDTQYF.

This chain joins TRBV7-9 and TRBJ2-3; TRBD2 agrees at 13 bases. Germline V gene data show CDR1 as SEHNR and CDR2 as FQNEAQ (reference sequence). J was trimmed by 2 bases and V by 4 bases; bases with no gene match: 3. The CDR3 is 16 amino acids. In DNA form, the CDR3 reads TGTGCCAGCAGCTCCGGACTAGCGGGGGCCACAGATACGCAGTATTTT. Residues: CASSSGLAGATDTQYF.